A selection of T cell receptor beta chains follows, all from one sample in a study of cytomegalovirus exposure and HLA in healthy donors. Measured with immunoSEQ multiplex PCR; TCRdb has only the in-frame clones, and not every one. Here the sample spans under 150,000 clones, less than 65% being singletons. Sequencing used PBMCs. Receptors originate from a man aged 35-49 years in good health and CMV-seropositive. CDR3s include the opening cysteine and the closing phenylalanine or tryptophan. Each record gives: clone size, J gene, D gene, V gene, CDR3 DNA, CDR3 protein. The D gene is left open where the match is weak. Not all rows give a size; the values are once, few, many and, for expanded clones, a class.

abundance: .; j_gene: TRBJ2-1; d_gene: TRBD2; v_gene: TRBV30; CDR3nt: TGTGCCTGGAGGAACCTAGCGGGGCAGCAGTTCTTC; CDR3aa: CAWRNLAGQQFF
abundance: .; j_gene: TRBJ2-7; d_gene: .; v_gene: TRBV28; CDR3nt: TGTGCCAGCAGTTTTTTACTAGGGTACTGGGAGCAGTACTTC; CDR3aa: CASSFLLGYWEQYF
abundance: .; j_gene: TRBJ2-7; d_gene: TRBD2; v_gene: TRBV7-9; CDR3nt: TGTGCCAGCAGCTACGGACTAGCTTCCGAGCAGTACTTC; CDR3aa: CASSYGLASEQYF
abundance: .; j_gene: TRBJ1-6; d_gene: .; v_gene: TRBV30; CDR3nt: TGTGCCTGGAGTGGACTTGAAGTGGCGGATAATTCACCCCTCCACTTT; CDR3aa: CAWSGLEVADNSPLHF
abundance: once; j_gene: TRBJ2-7; d_gene: TRBD2; v_gene: TRBV7-2; CDR3nt: TGTGCCAGCAGCTTTTATCTAATCCGAGCGGGAGGGCGGCACGAGCAGTACTTC; CDR3aa: CASSFYLIRAGGRHEQYF
abundance: .; j_gene: TRBJ1-2; d_gene: .; v_gene: TRBV30; CDR3nt: TGTGCCTGGAGCCTTCCGGGCAGGGGCTATGGCTACACCTTC; CDR3aa: CAWSLPGRGYGYTF
abundance: few; j_gene: TRBJ1-1; d_gene: TRBD1; v_gene: TRBV18; CDR3nt: TGTGCCAGCTCACGGCTCGGGACAGGGGGCACGAACACTGAAGCTTTCTTT; CDR3aa: CASSRLGTGGTNTEAFF
abundance: .; j_gene: TRBJ1-1; d_gene: TRBD1; v_gene: TRBV19; CDR3nt: TGTGCCAGTACTAACAGGGGGGCTATGAACACTGAAGCTTTCTTT; CDR3aa: CASTNRGAMNTEAFF
abundance: many; j_gene: TRBJ2-7; d_gene: .; v_gene: TRBV5-4; CDR3nt: TGTGCCAGCAGCTTCGGCAGGATGGGCGACGAGCAGTACTTC; CDR3aa: CASSFGRMGDEQYF
abundance: .; j_gene: TRBJ2-7; d_gene: .; v_gene: TRBV6-5; CDR3nt: TGTGCCAGCAGTTACTCCGACATAACCTACGAGCAGTACTTC; CDR3aa: CASSYSDITYEQYF
abundance: .; j_gene: TRBJ2-7; d_gene: TRBD1; v_gene: TRBV10-3; CDR3nt: TGTGCCATTTCCGGGACAGGGGGCTTATACGAGCAGTACTTC; CDR3aa: CAISGTGGLYEQYF
abundance: .; j_gene: TRBJ1-4; d_gene: TRBD1; v_gene: TRBV11-2; CDR3nt: TGTGCCAGCAGCCCGGACAGGATTAATGAAAAACTGTTTTTT; CDR3aa: CASSPDRINEKLFF
abundance: few; j_gene: TRBJ1-2; d_gene: TRBD1; v_gene: TRBV5-4; CDR3nt: TGTGCCAGCAGCCCCCGACAGGGAGGCTACACCTTC; CDR3aa: CASSPRQGGYTF
abundance: .; j_gene: TRBJ2-1; d_gene: .; v_gene: TRBV2; CDR3nt: TGTGCCAGCAGCGCTGACACCTACAATGAGCAGTTCTTC; CDR3aa: CASSADTYNEQFF
abundance: few; j_gene: TRBJ1-4; d_gene: TRBD1; v_gene: TRBV2; CDR3nt: TGTGCCAGCAACCGGGACAGCGTTAATGAAAAACTGTTTTTT; CDR3aa: CASNRDSVNEKLFF
abundance: few; j_gene: TRBJ1-4; d_gene: .; v_gene: TRBV2; CDR3nt: TGTGCCAGCAGTGTTCCCGTTGCTAATGAAAAACTGTTTTTT; CDR3aa: CASSVPVANEKLFF
abundance: .; j_gene: TRBJ1-6; d_gene: TRBD1; v_gene: TRBV5-1; CDR3nt: TGCGCCAGCAGCATAAGGGGACAGGGGGCGTTTAATAATTCACCCCTCCACTTT; CDR3aa: CASSIRGQGAFNNSPLHF
abundance: few; j_gene: TRBJ1-2; d_gene: TRBD1; v_gene: TRBV5-4; CDR3nt: TGTGCCAGCAGCTTGGAAGGGGGCCCTCGGTCCTATGGCTACACCTTC; CDR3aa: CASSLEGGPRSYGYTF
abundance: .; j_gene: TRBJ2-1; d_gene: .; v_gene: TRBV6-6; CDR3nt: TGTGCCAGCAGTTCCGGGACACTCTGGAATGAGCAGTTCTTC; CDR3aa: CASSSGTLWNEQFF
abundance: .; j_gene: TRBJ1-5; d_gene: TRBD1; v_gene: TRBV6-5; CDR3nt: TGTGCCAGCAGTTACACACGGACAGGGAATCAGCCCCAGCATTTT; CDR3aa: CASSYTRTGNQPQHF
abundance: .; j_gene: TRBJ2-1; d_gene: TRBD1; v_gene: TRBV2; CDR3nt: TGTGCCAGCAGTCTAGACAGGGGTGAGCAGTTCTTC; CDR3aa: CASSLDRGEQFF
abundance: once; j_gene: TRBJ1-3; d_gene: .; v_gene: TRBV25-1; CDR3nt: TGTGCCAGCACCCTTGAGGGCGCTGGAAACACCATATATTTT; CDR3aa: CASTLEGAGNTIYF
abundance: .; j_gene: TRBJ2-1; d_gene: TRBD2; v_gene: TRBV6-5; CDR3nt: TGTGCCAGCAGTTACTCGGGAGCGGGACCATGGGATGAGCAGTTCTTC; CDR3aa: CASSYSGAGPWDEQFF
abundance: .; j_gene: TRBJ1-5; d_gene: TRBD1; v_gene: TRBV6-5; CDR3nt: TGTGCCAGCAGCACGGACAGGGGTTATCAGCCCCAGCATTTT; CDR3aa: CASSTDRGYQPQHF
abundance: .; j_gene: TRBJ1-6; d_gene: .; v_gene: TRBV7-2; CDR3nt: TGTGCCAGCTGCGGACGGCAGGGTCTTTCTCCCCTCCACTTT; CDR3aa: CASCGRQGLSPLHF
abundance: few; j_gene: TRBJ1-2; d_gene: TRBD1; v_gene: TRBV18; CDR3nt: TGTGCCAGCTCACCCACCGGGACAGGGGACTATGGCTACACCTTC; CDR3aa: CASSPTGTGDYGYTF
abundance: .; j_gene: TRBJ1-3; d_gene: .; v_gene: TRBV6-5; CDR3nt: TGTGCCAGCAGTTACTCGGGGGGAGGTGGAAACACCATATATTTT; CDR3aa: CASSYSGGGGNTIYF
abundance: .; j_gene: TRBJ2-7; d_gene: .; v_gene: TRBV28; CDR3nt: TGTGCCAGCTCGAACTCAGGGACCTACGAGCAGTACTTC; CDR3aa: CASSNSGTYEQYF
abundance: .; j_gene: TRBJ1-4; d_gene: .; v_gene: TRBV5-8; CDR3nt: TGTGCCAGCAGCTTCGGAACAGGGCGGGCTAATGAAAAACTGTTTTTT; CDR3aa: CASSFGTGRANEKLFF
abundance: few; j_gene: TRBJ1-1; d_gene: TRBD1; v_gene: TRBV7-9; CDR3nt: TGTGCCAGCAGCCGGACAGGCAGGAACACTGAAGCTTTCTTT; CDR3aa: CASSRTGRNTEAFF
abundance: .; j_gene: TRBJ2-5; d_gene: .; v_gene: TRBV19; CDR3nt: TGTGCCAGTAGTGCGAAGGCCGGGGAGACCCAGTACTTC; CDR3aa: CASSAKAGETQYF
abundance: .; j_gene: TRBJ1-1; d_gene: .; v_gene: TRBV5-4; CDR3nt: TGTGCCAGCAGCTTAGACAGAAGGTCGAACACTGAAGCTTTCTTT; CDR3aa: CASSLDRRSNTEAFF
abundance: few; j_gene: TRBJ1-1; d_gene: .; v_gene: TRBV16; CDR3nt: TGTGCCAGCAGCCAAGGGCAAAGCACTGAAGCTTTCTTT; CDR3aa: CASSQGQSTEAFF
abundance: .; j_gene: TRBJ1-5; d_gene: .; v_gene: TRBV6-5; CDR3nt: TGTGCCAGCAGTTACGGGCCGATCAATCAGCCCCAGCATTTT; CDR3aa: CASSYGPINQPQHF
abundance: once; j_gene: TRBJ2-7; d_gene: .; v_gene: TRBV6-1; CDR3nt: TGTGCCAGCAGTTTTGTGGCAGGCTACGAGCAGTACTTC; CDR3aa: CASSFVAGYEQYF
abundance: .; j_gene: TRBJ2-7; d_gene: TRBD1; v_gene: TRBV19; CDR3nt: TGTGCCAGTAGTATAGGGACAGGGGTCTACGAGCAGTACTTC; CDR3aa: CASSIGTGVYEQYF
abundance: .; j_gene: TRBJ2-5; d_gene: TRBD2; v_gene: TRBV18; CDR3nt: TGTGCCAGCTCGTCGACTAGCGGTCAAGAGACCCAGTACTTC; CDR3aa: CASSSTSGQETQYF
abundance: .; j_gene: TRBJ1-4; d_gene: .; v_gene: TRBV20-1; CDR3nt: TGCAGTGCCAAAACTTATGAAAAACTGTTTTTT; CDR3aa: CSAKTYEKLFF
abundance: .; j_gene: TRBJ2-7; d_gene: .; v_gene: TRBV5-1; CDR3nt: TGCGCCAGCAGCTTGGACGCAGGGGCCTACGAGCAGTACTTC; CDR3aa: CASSLDAGAYEQYF
abundance: .; j_gene: TRBJ2-5; d_gene: .; v_gene: TRBV15; CDR3nt: TGTGCCACCAGCAGAGATGGACTGGCTCGGCAGTACTTC; CDR3aa: CATSRDGLARQYF
abundance: .; j_gene: TRBJ2-1; d_gene: TRBD2; v_gene: TRBV5-4; CDR3nt: TGTGCCAGCAGCTTGGCCGGGGGGGCCAATGAGCAGTTCTTC; CDR3aa: CASSLAGGANEQFF
abundance: few; j_gene: TRBJ2-3; d_gene: TRBD1; v_gene: TRBV2; CDR3nt: TGTGCCAGCACTTTGGACAGGGAAAATACGCAGTATTTT; CDR3aa: CASTLDRENTQYF
abundance: .; j_gene: TRBJ1-4; d_gene: .; v_gene: TRBV30; CDR3nt: TGTGCCTGGAGTCGAAGGGGCGTTAATGAAAAACTGTTTTTT; CDR3aa: CAWSRRGVNEKLFF
abundance: .; j_gene: TRBJ2-2; d_gene: TRBD1; v_gene: TRBV7-9; CDR3nt: TGTGCCAGCAGCTATAGTGTTGGACAGGGGAACACCGGGGAGCTGTTTTTT; CDR3aa: CASSYSVGQGNTGELFF
abundance: .; j_gene: TRBJ1-5; d_gene: .; v_gene: TRBV27; CDR3nt: TGTGCCAGCAGTTTCCTGAACAATGGGGGGAATCAGCCCCAGCATTTT; CDR3aa: CASSFLNNGGNQPQHF
abundance: few; j_gene: TRBJ2-7; d_gene: .; v_gene: TRBV30; CDR3nt: TGTGCCTGGATGGACAGAAGGATTTACGAGCAGTACTTC; CDR3aa: CAWMDRRIYEQYF
abundance: .; j_gene: TRBJ2-3; d_gene: .; v_gene: TRBV5-5; CDR3nt: TGTGCCAGCAGCTTGGATCAGGGGAGGGGTACGCAGTATTTT; CDR3aa: CASSLDQGRGTQYF